Following are 5 T cell receptor beta chains from one sample sequenced in a study of vaccination and CD4 T cells after COVID-19. Which antigens these TCRs recognize remains unknown. Treatment meaning: approximately nine-day PBMC culture with coronavirus spike peptide pools or control peptides (ViraFEST assay). An Oncomine TCR Beta short-read assay was used to sequence the DNA from cultured CD4+ T cells. TCRdb passed the PCR reads through MiXCR, listing each CDR3 protein once. Here the sample spans about 8,600 distinct CDR3 sequences, more than 30% being singletons. Sequencing was carried out using cultured CD4+ T cells from blood. The source of these receptors is a human donor with COVID-19.

The chain recombines TRBV10-1 with TRBJ2-2, with a possible D match to TRBD1 (5 bases). Looked up from germline, CDR1 is WNHNN and CDR2 is SYGVQD (reference sequence). V lost 4 bases to trimming and J lost 6 bases, with 12 bases between them. The CDR3 covers 14 residues. The CDR3 DNA reads as TGCGCCAGCAGTGGGGGCCCGACGGCCGGGGAGCTGTTTTTT. This sequence encodes CASSGGPTAGELFF.

This rearrangement joins TRBV5-1 to TRBJ1-1, with 8 bases fitting TRBD1. V shed 4 bases, J shed 4 bases, and the junction held 6 bases outside the gene matches. The CDR3 contains 14 residues. CDR1 and CDR2 from the germline V gene are SGHRS and YFSETQ. CDR3 sequence (DNA): TGCGCCAGCAGCGAGACAGGGGTTGTCACTGAAGCTTTCTTT. It specifies CASSETGVVTEAFF.

The chain combines TRBV11-2 with TRBJ2-1; 12 bases are shared with TRBD2. The CDR3 covers 17 residues. Germline V gene data show CDR1 as SGHAT and CDR2 as FQNNGV. Trimming took 3 bases from V and 5 from J; bases not matched to a gene: 8. The DNA of the CDR3 is TGTGCCAGCAGCTTCTTTGTGAGACTAGCGGGGGACAATGAGCAGTTCTTC. It translates to CASSFFVRLAGDNEQFF. Full variable domain (outside the CDR3, taken from reference TRBV11-2 and TRBJ2-1): EAGVAQSPRYKIIEKRQSVAFWCNPISGHATLYWYQQILGQGPKLLIQFQNNGVVDDSQLPKDRFSAERLKGVDSTLKIQPAKLEDSAVYLCASSFFVRLAGDNEQFFGPGTRLTVL.

V is TRBV7-9 and J is TRBJ1-5, with D uncertain. The germline V gene has CDR1 SEHNR and CDR2 FQNEAQ (reference sequence). Trimming took 6 bases from V and 4 from J, leaving 10 bases between them. CDR3 length: 13 residues. For the CDR3, the DNA is TGTGCCAGCAGTCGCATGGGGAATCAGCCCCAGCATTTT. Encoded protein: CASSRMGNQPQHF.

This sequence joins TRBV7-8 and TRBJ2-1, with 7 bases aligning to TRBD1. This CDR3 is 16 amino acids long. Germline CDR1 SGHVS, CDR2 FQNEAQ. V was pared by 5 bases and J by 6 bases, with 13 bases of the junction left unmatched. The CDR3 DNA reads TGTGCCAGCAGCGTCCGGGACAGAGTCGAAGGCAATGAGCAGTTCTTC. It is translated as CASSVRDRVEGNEQFF.